The clone carrying this TCR beta chain occurred many times. The entry originates in a study of blood T cells in healthy people across ages. Ten milliliters of peripheral blood were drawn from each donor. The use of a sample-barcoded 5' primer and a J-beta primer mix characterized a second PCR of roughly 7 to 11 cycles. MiXCR, run by TCRdb on the 5' RACE reads, gives a single entry per CDR3 protein. The sample shows about 810,000 distinct CDR3 sequences, around 34% of them seen only once. Sequenced input: blood. The TCR sequence derives from a young man in good health.

CDR3 amino acids: CASTSTVYGYTF. The CDR3 nucleotides are TGTGCCAGCACCTCGACAGTATATGGCTACACCTTC. This rearrangement joins TRBV12-3 or TRBV12-4 to TRBJ1-2; possible D gene TRBD1, 5 bases. Trimming shortened V by 7 bases and J by 5 bases, and 11 bases separated the two germline ends. The CDR3 length is 12 residues.